These 22 T cell receptor beta chains came from one sample sequenced in a study of T cells in Graves' hyperthyroidism and ophthalmopathy. Researchers took RNA transcripts and amplified the TCR beta CDR3 regions from them. Carried out on the TCR CDR3, a first-round RT-PCR used the HTBI primer set. A single record per CDR3 protein comes from TCRdb applying MiXCR to the multiplex PCR reads. The profile covers 350,000 to 400,000 distinct CDR3 sequences, with about 15% appearing a single time and approximately 32% taken by the ten largest. Sequencing was done on a sample of blood. Receptors were obtained from a woman aged 30 to 39 with Graves' hyperthyroidism.

This clonotype was observed at least ten times. The V gene is TRBV11-2, the J gene TRBJ1-5; 7 nucleotides agree with TRBD1. Germline-derived CDR1 and CDR2 are SGHAT and FQNNGV. The CDR3 extends over 15 amino acids. V lost 0 bases to trimming and J lost 4 bases; unmatched junction nucleotides: 3. The CDR3 sequence is CASSLDSGGNQPQHF. In nucleotides, the CDR3 is TGTGCCAGCAGCTTAGACTCAGGGGGGAATCAGCCCCAGCATTTT.

This sequence joins TRBV6-1 and TRBJ2-5; D is unresolved. The CDR3 covers 13 residues. V was cut by 6 bases and J by 5 bases, with 13 bases left in between. Germline V gene data show CDR1 as MNHNS and CDR2 as SASEGT. The CDR3 nucleotides are TGTGCCAGCAGACCGGACCAGACGGAGACCCAGTACTTC. As protein: CASRPDQTETQYF.

This clonotype was detected ten times or more. This CDR3 reads CASSYSLVGGEQYF. The CDR3, as DNA: TGTGCCAGCAGTTACTCGTTGGTGGGTGGCGAGCAGTACTTC. This chain links TRBV6-6 with TRBJ2-7; no reliable D call. V lost 0 bases to trimming and J lost 6 bases, with 12 bases between them. Looked up from germline, CDR1 is MNHNY and CDR2 is SVGAGI (reference sequence). CDR3 size: 14 residues.

This clonotype was counted many times. V gene TRBV4-1 combines with J gene TRBJ2-7; D is perhaps TRBD1 (5 bases). Germline V gives CDR1 MGHRA, CDR2 YSYEKL. V shed 0 bases and J shed 2 bases, with 8 bases lying between them. This CDR3 has 14 amino acids. The CDR3 DNA reads as TGCGCCAGCAGCCAAGATACCAGGGCCTACGAGCAGTACTTC. Translating it yields CASSQDTRAYEQYF.

This clonotype has only a few counts. The V call is TRBV12-3 or TRBV12-4, the J call TRBJ2-7; 8 bases fit TRBD2. The CDR3 loop spans 14 amino acids. V trimming: 6 bases; J trimming: 4 bases; junction bases outside the gene matches: 8. CDR3 in amino acids: CASSLTSVGYEQYF. The CDR3 DNA reads TGTGCCAGCAGCCTGACTAGCGTGGGTTACGAGCAGTACTTC.

This clonotype was recorded at least ten times. V usage is TRBV12-3 or TRBV12-4 and J usage is TRBJ1-5; tentative D call: TRBD1 (6 bases). Trimming left V 5 bases short and J 3 bases short, with 17 bases between. This CDR3 comprises 16 residues. CDR3 sequence: CASSTPSDSFNQPQHF. The DNA of the CDR3 is TGTGCCAGCAGTACGCCGTCGGACAGCTTCAATCAGCCCCAGCATTTT.

V gene TRBV6-5 combines with J gene TRBJ2-5, with 10 bases fitting TRBD1. Germline assignment: CDR1 MNHEY and CDR2 SVGAGI. V trimming: 0 bases; J trimming: 5 bases; junction bases outside the gene matches: 12. CDR3 length: 18 amino acids. CDR3 amino acids: CASSYSSVGTGVGETQYF. CDR3 sequence (DNA): TGTGCCAGCAGTTACTCAAGCGTCGGGACAGGGGTCGGTGAGACCCAGTACTTC.

This chain links TRBV20-1 with TRBJ2-2; TRBD2 aligns across 9 bases. Germline CDR1 DFQATT, CDR2 SNEGSKA (reference sequence). Trimming cost V 4 bases and J 5 bases; bases outside gene matches: 14. The CDR3 is 17 residues long. The CDR3 DNA is TGCAGTGCTACCCTCCGCCTAGCGGGAAAAGGTACCGGGGAGCTGTTTTTT. It encodes CSATLRLAGKGTGELFF.

J is TRBJ2-1 and V is TRBV20-1; 8 positions match TRBD1. Trimming removed 6 bases from V and 5 bases from J; junction bases left unmatched: 12. CDR1 DFQATT and CDR2 SNEGSKA come from the germline V gene (reference sequence). The CDR3 consists of 15 residues. This CDR3 reads CSAPRGQAKNNEQFF. The CDR3 DNA reads TGCAGTGCCCCCAGGGGGCAGGCCAAAAACAATGAGCAGTTCTTC.

This clonotype was detected many times. The rearrangement uses TRBV28 and TRBJ2-2; TRBD2 aligns across 12 bases. Per the germline V gene, CDR1 is MDHEN and CDR2 is SYDVKM. V shed 4 bases, J shed 6 bases, and the junction held 12 bases outside the gene matches. There are 18 residues in the CDR3. CDR3 bases: TGTGCCAGCAGTTCCCCGACTAGCGGGAGTTGGGCGTCCGGGGAGCTGTTTTTT. Its translation: CASSSPTSGSWASGELFF. Full variable domain (missing parts from reference TRBV28 and TRBJ2-2): DVKVTQSSRYLVKRTGEKVFLECVQDMDHENMFWYRQDPGLGLRLIYFSYDVKMKEKGDIPEGYSVSREKKERFSLILESASTNQTSMYLCASSSPTSGSWASGELFFGEGSRLTVL.

This chain uses TRBV27 with TRBJ2-7, with no clear D. Germline CDR1 and CDR2: MNHEY and SMNVEV (reference sequence). This CDR3 has 13 residues. The V and J ends lost 5 bases and 1 base respectively, with 9 bases between them. CDR3 DNA: TGTGCCAGCAGTCCATCAGTATCCTACGAGCAGTACTTC. Translated: CASSPSVSYEQYF.

This clonotype was recorded at least ten times. The chain uses TRBV20-1 and TRBJ1-1; 9 nucleotides match TRBD1. Per the germline V gene, CDR1 is DFQATT and CDR2 is SNEGSKA (reference sequence). The CDR3 consists of 16 residues. V shed 2 bases, J shed 1 base, and the junction held 8 bases outside the gene matches. Here the CDR3 reads CSARSGTGSTNTEAFF. The CDR3 nucleotides read TGCAGTGCTAGATCCGGGACAGGGTCAACGAACACTGAAGCTTTCTTT.

This clonotype was picked up many times. V usage is TRBV7-2 and J usage is TRBJ2-7, with D possibly being TRBD2 (5 bases). The V end was cut by 5 bases, the J end by 1 base, with 12 bases between. This CDR3 is 14 amino acids long. The germline V gene has CDR1 SGHTA and CDR2 FQGNSA. CDR3 in amino acids: CASSGETASYEQYF. The CDR3 DNA reads TGTGCCAGCAGCGGGGAGACGGCTTCCTACGAGCAGTACTTC.

The chain links TRBV20-1 to TRBJ2-2, with D perhaps matching TRBD2 (6 bases). This CDR3 region has 16 residues. CDR1 DFQATT and CDR2 SNEGSKA come from the germline V gene (reference sequence). Trimming removed 1 base at V and 6 bases at J, with 18 bases between. CDR3 sequence (DNA): TGCAGTGCTAGAGCCCCGTTCCGGGAGTCGTCCGGGGAGCTGTTTTTT. It is translated as CSARAPFRESSGELFF.

This clonotype was counted at least ten times. V usage is TRBV24-1 and J usage is TRBJ1-1, with 8 bases aligning to TRBD1. Per germline, CDR1 KGHDR and CDR2 SFDVKD. The junction had 7 bases not matched to a gene; V was cut back by 4 bases and J by 4 bases. The CDR3 length is 15 residues. This CDR3 is CATSDPGQGGTEAFF. Written as DNA, the CDR3 is TGTGCCACCAGTGACCCAGGACAGGGCGGCACTGAAGCTTTCTTT.

This clonotype has more than one count but fewer than ten. J is TRBJ1-2 and V is TRBV7-9, with 7 bases matching TRBD1. This CDR3 region has 14 residues. Trimming cost V 3 bases and J 2 bases; bases outside gene matches: 3. Germline-derived CDR1 and CDR2 are SEHNR and FQNEAQ (reference sequence). The CDR3 DNA is TGTGCCAGCAGCTTCATGACAGGGAACTATGGCTACACCTTC. This codes for CASSFMTGNYGYTF.

This clonotype was detected ten times or more. This chain links TRBV6-2 or TRBV6-3 with TRBJ2-7; D ambiguous. Germline CDR1 reads MNHEY; CDR2 reads SVGEGT. CDR3 length: 13 amino acids. Trimming stripped 2 bases from V and 2 bases from J, with 7 bases between. As DNA, the CDR3 is TGTGCCAGCAGTTACGCCCATACCTACGAGCAGTACTTC. Protein sequence: CASSYAHTYEQYF.

Many counts were recorded for this clonotype. The V call is TRBV10-3, the J call TRBJ2-5; weak D call: TRBD2 (6 bases). CDR3 length equals 15 residues. Trimming removed 0 bases at V and 3 bases at J, with 11 bases between. Germline CDR1 and CDR2: ENHRY and SYGVKD. The CDR3 sequence is CAISESFSGEETQYF. The CDR3 coding sequence is TGTGCCATCAGTGAGTCGTTTTCGGGGGAAGAGACCCAGTACTTC.

This chain connects TRBV27 to TRBJ1-6, with 7 bases identical to TRBD1. Germline CDR1 is MNHEY and CDR2 is SMNVEV (reference sequence). This CDR3 is 16 amino acids long. The junction had 8 bases not matched to a gene; V was cut back by 4 bases and J by 5 bases. CDR3 nucleotide sequence: TGTGCCAGCAGTTGGGGGGGGACAGCAAATAATTCACCCCTCCACTTT. Residues: CASSWGGTANNSPLHF.

Ten or more counts support this clonotype. An end of the junction differs from the germline gene, which may be a read error. The chain combines TRBV3-1 with TRBJ2-5; a possible D gene is TRBD1 (6 bases). Germline CDR1 and CDR2: LGHDT and YNNKEL (reference sequence). This CDR3 contains 14 residues. The CDR3 DNA is TGTGCCAGCAGCCAAGGAGGGGGTGAAGAAACCCAGTACTTC. Translation: CASSQGGGEETQYF.

This clonotype was seen many times. This chain connects TRBV24-1 to TRBJ1-2, with D maybe TRBD1 (5 bases). The germline V gene encodes CDR1 KGHDR and CDR2 SFDVKD. The germline V and J ends were trimmed by 3 bases and 9 bases, with 7 bases remaining between them. The CDR3 is 11 amino acids. CDR3 loop: CATSDQGSYTF. The CDR3 DNA follows: TGTGCCACCAGTGATCAGGGAAGCTACACCTTC.

This clonotype appeared many times. This chain joins TRBV20-1 and TRBJ2-3; 9 bases fit TRBD2. Germline CDR1 is DFQATT and CDR2 is SNEGSKA (reference sequence). The CDR3 runs 14 residues. With V trimmed by 3 bases and J by 6 bases, 7 bases remained unmatched. DNA for the CDR3: TGCAGTGCTAGCAATAGCGGGAGTAGCGATACGCAGTATTTT. It codes for CSASNSGSSDTQYF.